This TCR beta chain stems from a study of blood T cell repertoires in COVID-19. Turning to the study itself: Acute-phase and convalescent COVID-19 samples originated in the United States, Italy and Spain.

Authors' processing steps: Estimation of nucleated cell counts was performed using reference gene primer amplification. TCRdb's copy holds only in-frame clones and misses some; the assay was immunoSEQ multiplex PCR. The D gene and trimming were derived from the DNA, and the V and J assignments and clone size from that table. Of a few hundred thousand clones in the sample, approximately 90% are singletons; the top ten hold 0.75% to 0.85%. This clone was seen a single time. The CDR3 loop spans 14 amino acids. The germline gives CDR1 LNHDA, CDR2 SQIVND (reference sequence). Unmatched junction bases numbered 5, after V lost 7 bases and J lost 3 bases. Seattle's enrolled individuals joined amid active infection and were then monitored longitudinally.

The rearrangement links TRBV19 to TRBJ2-7, with 11 nucleotides matching TRBD1. This TCR was recovered from a man in his late teens or twenties with COVID-19, enrolled during active disease. The sample was peripheral blood. The CDR3 loop reads CASTPGQGVYEQYF. CDR3 nucleotides: TGTGCCAGTACCCCGGGACAGGGGGTCTACGAGCAGTACTTC.